The 11 T cell receptor beta chains listed next were all sequenced from one sample in a study of shared clonotypes between healthy human individuals. The data were produced by immunoSEQ multiplex PCR, yet TCRdb's version contains in-frame clones alone and is incomplete. The data contain around 980,000 clones, approximately 78% of them singletons. Sequenced input: memory CD4+ T cells from PBMCs. Described subset: CD45RA-negative fraction. These receptors all come from a man between 18 and 29 years old in good health. Some clones in this sample may be carry-over from other donors' samples.

The chain uses TRBV2 and TRBJ2-5; TRBD2 matches 8 bases. Germline CDR1 SNHLY, CDR2 FYNNEI. V lost 7 bases to trimming and J lost 7 bases; unmatched junction nucleotides: 23. This CDR3 comprises 18 residues. The CDR3 region is CASTPRRSPTGSGGTQYF. CDR3 coding DNA: TGTGCCAGCACCCCACGTAGATCCCCTACAGGGAGCGGGGGGACCCAGTACTTC.

This clone was seen only a few times. The gene calls are TRBV5-1 and TRBJ1-4; 10 nucleotides line up with TRBD1. V trimming: 3 bases; J trimming: 8 bases; junction bases outside the gene matches: 7. This CDR3 region has 15 residues. CDR1 is SGHRS, CDR2 YFSETQ, per germline. Here the CDR3 DNA reads TGCGCCAGCAGCTCCTCCGGGACAGGGGCCGAAAAACTGTTTTTT. Translated: CASSSSGTGAEKLFF.

V gene TRBV19 combines with J gene TRBJ2-5; D gene ambiguous. Trimming took 7 bases from V and 5 from J, leaving 17 bases between them. Germline V gene lookup returns CDR1 LNHDA and CDR2 SQIVND (reference sequence). The CDR3 is 14 residues long. The CDR3 here is CASIKGQPGETQYF. The CDR3 region has the DNA TGTGCCAGTATAAAGGGTCAGCCTGGGGAGACCCAGTACTTC.

The rearrangement joins TRBV6-6 to TRBJ2-7; D is uncertain. The germline gives CDR1 MNHNY, CDR2 SVGAGI (reference sequence). The CDR3 covers 16 residues. The V gene lost 2 bases and the J gene lost 7 bases, with 21 bases spanning the gap. CDR3 sequence reads: CASSYRKVTDAGEQYF. DNA of the CDR3: TGTGCCAGCAGTTACCGGAAAGTTACAGACGCTGGGGAGCAGTACTTC.

Comments on this clone: The sample has other DNA sequences that encode this CDR3 too. This CDR3 is CASSDSGRAIDTQYF. DNA of the CDR3: TGTGCCAGCAGCGATAGCGGGAGGGCGATAGATACGCAGTATTTT. J is TRBJ2-3 and V is TRBV9, with 11 bases identical to TRBD2. The V segment lost 3 bases and the J segment 5 bases; nucleotides outside the gene matches: 5. CDR3 length: 15 amino acids. Germline CDR1 reads SGDLS; CDR2 reads YYNGEE.

V is TRBV28 and J is TRBJ2-2; TRBD1 might be the D (6 bases). The V gene's germline CDR1 is MDHEN and CDR2 SYDVKM. Trimming pared 5 bases from V and 2 bases from J, leaving 15 bases between. This CDR3 region has 16 residues. As DNA, the CDR3 is TGTGCCAGCAGTCCTAACAGGGCACCCAACACCGGGGAGCTGTTTTTT. The encoded protein is CASSPNRAPNTGELFF.

This sequence joins TRBV2 and TRBJ1-5, with D maybe TRBD1 (6 bases). CDR1 is SNHLY and CDR2 is FYNNEI in the germline V gene. Trimming stripped 6 bases from V and 6 bases from J, with 15 bases between. This CDR3 has 14 residues. The CDR3 region has the DNA TGTGCCAGCAGATCGGGGGGGGCGGGTCAGCCCCAGCATTTT. This gives the protein CASRSGGAGQPQHF.

The chain employs TRBV18 and TRBJ1-2; possibly TRBD1 for D (5 bases). Trimming stripped 5 bases from V and 3 bases from J, with 16 bases between. This CDR3 has 15 residues. The germline V gene encodes CDR1 KGHSH and CDR2 LQKENI. CDR3: CASSTDSGRDYGYTF. DNA of the CDR3: TGTGCCAGCTCAACCGACTCGGGCAGGGACTATGGCTACACCTTC.

This chain connects TRBV6-6 to TRBJ2-3; D is unresolved. V shed 6 bases and J shed 2 bases, with 12 bases lying between them. CDR1 and CDR2 from the germline V gene are MNHNY and SVGAGI (reference sequence). This CDR3 is 14 amino acids long. The DNA of the CDR3 is TGTGCCAGCAGCCGGGCTTTCCCCACAGATACGCAGTATTTT. This gives the protein CASSRAFPTDTQYF.

J is TRBJ2-5 and V is TRBV27, with a weak D call TRBD2 (5 bases). Trimming removed 5 bases at V and 5 bases at J, with 21 bases between. The CDR3 is 16 residues long. Looked up from germline, CDR1 is MNHEY and CDR2 is SMNVEV (reference sequence). In DNA form, the CDR3 reads TGTGCCAGCAGTGGGGATCGGACTCCCCTGAAGGAGACCCAGTACTTC. This sequence encodes CASSGDRTPLKETQYF.

The rearrangement links TRBV20-1 to TRBJ1-1, with D perhaps matching TRBD1 (6 bases). Per the germline V gene, CDR1 is DFQATT and CDR2 is SNEGSKA (reference sequence). CDR3 length equals 11 residues. Trimming stripped 3 bases from V and 8 bases from J, with 10 bases between. CDR3 sequence reads: CSARRTEEAFF. The DNA for the CDR3 is TGCAGTGCTAGGAGGACAGAGGAAGCTTTCTTT.